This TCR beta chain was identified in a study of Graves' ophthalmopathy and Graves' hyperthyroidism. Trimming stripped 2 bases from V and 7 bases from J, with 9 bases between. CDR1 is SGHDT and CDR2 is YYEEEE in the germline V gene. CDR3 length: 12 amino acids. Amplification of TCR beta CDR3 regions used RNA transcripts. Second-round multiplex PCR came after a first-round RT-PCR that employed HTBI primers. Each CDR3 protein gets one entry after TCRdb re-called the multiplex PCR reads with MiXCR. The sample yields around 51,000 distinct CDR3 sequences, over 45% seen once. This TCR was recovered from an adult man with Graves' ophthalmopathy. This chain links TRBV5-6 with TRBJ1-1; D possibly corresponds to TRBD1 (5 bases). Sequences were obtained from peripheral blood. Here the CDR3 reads CASSLPQGEAFF. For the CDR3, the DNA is TGTGCCAGCAGCTTACCCCAGGGTGAAGCTTTCTTT. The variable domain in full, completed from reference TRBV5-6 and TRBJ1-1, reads DAGVTQSPTHLIKTRGQQVTLRCSPKSGHDTVSWYQQALGQGPQFIFQYYEEEERQRGNFPDRFSGHQFPNYSSELNVNALLLGDSALYLCASSLPQGEAFFGQGTRLTVV.